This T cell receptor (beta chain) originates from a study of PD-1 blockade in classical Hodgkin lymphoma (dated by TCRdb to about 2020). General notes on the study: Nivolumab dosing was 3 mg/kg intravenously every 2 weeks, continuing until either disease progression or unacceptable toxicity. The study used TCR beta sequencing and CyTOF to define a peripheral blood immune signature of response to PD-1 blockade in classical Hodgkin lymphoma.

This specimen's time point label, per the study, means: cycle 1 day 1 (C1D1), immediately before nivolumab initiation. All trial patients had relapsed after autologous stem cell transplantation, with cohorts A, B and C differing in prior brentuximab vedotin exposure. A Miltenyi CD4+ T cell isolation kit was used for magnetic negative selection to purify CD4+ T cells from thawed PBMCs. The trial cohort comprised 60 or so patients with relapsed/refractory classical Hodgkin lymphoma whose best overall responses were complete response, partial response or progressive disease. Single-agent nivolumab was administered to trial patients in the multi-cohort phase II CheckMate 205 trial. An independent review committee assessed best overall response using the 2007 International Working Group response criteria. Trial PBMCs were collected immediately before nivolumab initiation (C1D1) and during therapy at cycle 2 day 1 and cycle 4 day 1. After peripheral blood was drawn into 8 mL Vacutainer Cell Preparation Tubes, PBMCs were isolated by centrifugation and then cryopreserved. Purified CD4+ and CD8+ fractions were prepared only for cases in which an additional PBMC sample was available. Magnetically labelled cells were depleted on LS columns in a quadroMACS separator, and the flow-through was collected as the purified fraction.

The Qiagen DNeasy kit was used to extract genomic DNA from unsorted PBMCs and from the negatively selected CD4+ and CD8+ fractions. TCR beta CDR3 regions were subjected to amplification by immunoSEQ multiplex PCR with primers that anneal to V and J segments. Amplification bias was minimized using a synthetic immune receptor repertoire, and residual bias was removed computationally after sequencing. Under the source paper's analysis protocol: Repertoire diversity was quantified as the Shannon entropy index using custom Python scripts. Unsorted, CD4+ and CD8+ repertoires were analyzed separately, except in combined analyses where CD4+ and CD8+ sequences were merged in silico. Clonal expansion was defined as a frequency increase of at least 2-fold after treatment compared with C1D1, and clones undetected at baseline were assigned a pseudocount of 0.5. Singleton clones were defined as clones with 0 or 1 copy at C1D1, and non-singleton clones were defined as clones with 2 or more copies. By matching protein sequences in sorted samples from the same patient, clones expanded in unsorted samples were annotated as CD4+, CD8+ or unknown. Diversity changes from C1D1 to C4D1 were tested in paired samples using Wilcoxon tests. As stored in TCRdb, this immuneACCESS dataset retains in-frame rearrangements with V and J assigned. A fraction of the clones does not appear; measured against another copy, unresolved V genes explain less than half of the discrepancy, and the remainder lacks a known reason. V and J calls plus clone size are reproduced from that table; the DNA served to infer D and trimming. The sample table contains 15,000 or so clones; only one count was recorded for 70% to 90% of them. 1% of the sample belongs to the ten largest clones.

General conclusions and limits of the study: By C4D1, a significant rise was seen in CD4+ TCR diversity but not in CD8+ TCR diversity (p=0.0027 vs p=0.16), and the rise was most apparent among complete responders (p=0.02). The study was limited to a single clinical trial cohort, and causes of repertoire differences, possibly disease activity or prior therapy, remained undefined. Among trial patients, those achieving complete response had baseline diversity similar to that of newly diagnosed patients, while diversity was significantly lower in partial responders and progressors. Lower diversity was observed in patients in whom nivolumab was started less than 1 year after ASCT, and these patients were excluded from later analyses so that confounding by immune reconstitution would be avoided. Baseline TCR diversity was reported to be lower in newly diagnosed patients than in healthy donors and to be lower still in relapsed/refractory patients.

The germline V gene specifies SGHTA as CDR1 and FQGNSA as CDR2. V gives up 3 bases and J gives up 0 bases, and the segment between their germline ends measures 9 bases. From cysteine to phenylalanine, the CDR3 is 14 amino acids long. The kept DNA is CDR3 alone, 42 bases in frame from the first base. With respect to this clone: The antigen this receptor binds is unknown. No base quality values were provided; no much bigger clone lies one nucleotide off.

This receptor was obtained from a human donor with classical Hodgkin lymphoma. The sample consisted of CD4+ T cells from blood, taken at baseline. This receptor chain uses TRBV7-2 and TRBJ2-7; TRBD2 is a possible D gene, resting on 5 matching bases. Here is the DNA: TGTGCCAGCAGCTTCCAAGGGAGCTCCTACGAGCAGTACTTC. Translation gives CASSFQGSSYEQYF.